The sequence of this TCR beta chain was determined in a study of blood T cell repertoires in COVID-19. As for the study in general: Both acute and convalescent COVID-19 samples were obtained from the United States, Italy and Spain. From T cells, B-cell-depleted T cells, or PBMCs came the material, which was cDNA or gDNA.

TCRdb's table, derived via immunoSEQ multiplex PCR, lists solely in-frame clones and lacks some. The repertoire holds around 280,000 clones, with around 90% as singletons. Germline values: CDR1 MNHEY, CDR2 SVGAGI. Germline trimming cut 2 bases from V and 1 base from J; bases unmatched to any gene: 6. The CDR3 has 16 amino acids. All enrollees were about 18 to 89 years old and from 25 or so US areas. What was sequenced was PBMCs or T cells enriched from blood (not recorded which). This sequence joins TRBV6-5 and TRBJ1-2, with TRBD1 identical over 8 bases. The TCR was taken from a woman aged 18-35 years with acute COVID-19. Here the CDR3 reads CASSYAGGQVNYGYTF. The CDR3 nucleotides are TGTGCCAGCAGTTACGCCGGGGGACAGGTTAACTATGGCTACACCTTC.